The sample holds a few counts of the clone carrying this T cell receptor beta chain. Trimming pared 5 bases from V and 3 bases from J, leaving 14 bases between. CDR1 is SGHDT, CDR2 YYEEEE, per germline. The CDR3 totals 15 residues. Sequenced by immunoSEQ multiplex PCR; TCRdb stores in-frame clones only, minus some. The table lists about 330,000 clones, 80% to 90% of them singletons, with around 1.2% in the top ten. These data are taken from a study of blood T cell repertoires in COVID-19. This TCR came from a woman aged 50 to 65 with acute or convalescent COVID-19. The material sequenced was peripheral blood. The chain combines TRBV5-6 with TRBJ2-2; D gene uncertain. CDR3 sequence (DNA): TGTGCCAGCAGGCTCCGGCAGGTGTACACCGGGGAGCTGTTTTTT. Translation: CASRLRQVYTGELFF.